Reported below is one T cell receptor (beta chain). Its antigen is still unknown. This sample stems from a study of blood T cells in healthy people across ages. Findings of the study overall: TCR beta diversity, measured per million T cells, fell in a roughly linear way with age.

Sample-barcoded 5' priming and a J-beta primer mix drove a second PCR of about 6 to 11 cycles. Via MiXCR, TCRdb re-called the 5' RACE reads, giving one row per CDR3 protein. Of 550,000 to 750,000 distinct CDR3 sequences in the sample, under 25% are singletons; the top ten hold 3.6%. Specimen: blood. This clonotype was sampled from a man aged 65 to 85 in good health.

CDR3 nucleotides: TGTGCCAGCAGCCAAGCCAGGCGCACAGATACGCAGTATTTT. Translation: CASSQARRTDTQYF. The chain recombines TRBV3-1 with TRBJ2-3, with D hard to call. V was cut by 1 base and J by 1 base, with 6 bases left in between. This CDR3 contains 14 residues. Per the germline V gene, CDR1 is LGHDT and CDR2 is YNNKEL (reference sequence).